These 6 T cell receptor beta chains were all obtained from the same sample, sequenced in a study of cytomegalovirus exposure and HLA in healthy donors. The PCR made use of 60 Vbeta and 13 Jbeta primers. Repertoires were generated with immunoSEQ multiplex PCR, while TCRdb's copy carries only in-frame clones and drops some. Among some 130,000 clones listed, 65% to 80% were seen once. Sequenced: PBMCs. Receptor source: a human donor in good health.

The chain joins TRBV10-3 to TRBJ1-1; TRBD1 matches at 8 bases. This CDR3 contains 14 residues. From germline, CDR1 is ENHRY and CDR2 SYGVKD. The ends lost 8 bases at V and 1 base at J; junction bases unmatched: 6. The CDR3 region is CAIQPTGANTEAFF. The CDR3, as DNA: TGTGCCATCCAGCCGACAGGGGCGAACACTGAAGCTTTCTTT.

Note on this clone: At one end the junction does not follow the germline gene, possibly because of a read error. The CDR3 nucleotides read TGTGCTAGCAGCATCAACAGGGGGGGGTCAGAGACCCAGTACTTC. Its translation is CASSINRGGSETQYF. The genes are TRBV7-7 and TRBJ2-5; TRBD1 might be the D (8 bases). Germline lookup yields CDR1 SSHAT and CDR2 FNYEAQ (reference sequence). The CDR3 sequence is 15 residues long.

CDR3 nucleotide sequence: TGTGCCAGCAGGTTGGACAGCGGAAACACTGAAGCTTTCTTT. This codes for CASRLDSGNTEAFF. The chain is built from TRBV6-1 and TRBJ1-1; D may be TRBD1 (6 bases). The CDR3 is 14 residues long. V dropped 6 bases and J dropped 2 bases, with 13 bases sitting between them. Germline lookup yields CDR1 MNHNS and CDR2 SASEGT.

The rearrangement links TRBV11-3 to TRBJ2-3; 7 nucleotides align to TRBD1. Germline CDR1 reads SGHNT; CDR2 reads YENEEA. V was clipped by 0 bases and J by 6 bases; unmatched bases: 9. There are 16 residues in the CDR3. The DNA of the CDR3 is TGTGCCAGCAGCTTAGATCCCACAGGGGCCAGGGATACGCAGTATTTT. Protein: CASSLDPTGARDTQYF.

CDR3 amino acids: CASSEDNRGIRSPLHF. CDR3 nucleotides: TGTGCCAGCAGTGAGGACAATAGGGGTATTCGGTCACCCCTCCACTTT. The chain employs TRBV6-1 and TRBJ1-6; D may be TRBD1 (5 bases). The V end lost 3 bases, the J end lost 10 bases, and 19 bases lay between the germline ends. CDR1 and CDR2 (germline): MNHNS, SASEGT. The CDR3 loop spans 16 amino acids.

The chain carries TRBV9 and TRBJ2-7, with 14 bases fitting TRBD2. V lost 0 bases and J lost 4; bases outside the gene matches: 9. The CDR3 is 18 residues long. Per the germline V gene, CDR1 is SGDLS and CDR2 is YYNGEE. DNA of the CDR3: TGTGCCAGCAGCGTAGACCCGGGGACTAGCGGGAGCGGGTACGAGCAGTACTTC. Residues: CASSVDPGTSGSGYEQYF.